This T cell receptor (beta chain) came from a study of control samples from healthy donors and cancer patients. Only in-frame clones appear in the TCRdb table, and some are missing; sequencing was by immunoSEQ multiplex PCR. The data contain some 28,000 clones, 79% of them singletons. V shed 2 bases and J shed 3 bases, with 10 bases lying between them. CDR3 size: 15 residues. Germline CDR1 and CDR2: MNHEY and SVGEGT. The material sequenced was PBMCs. The TCR comes from a man between 60 and 70 years old with head and neck cancer. The chain combines TRBV6-2 or TRBV6-3 with TRBJ1-4, with a tentative D call TRBD1 (6 bases). CDR3 nucleotides: TGTGCCAGCAGTTACCGGGGGGCTCCTAATGAAAAACTGTTTTTT. Amino acid sequence: CASSYRGAPNEKLFF.